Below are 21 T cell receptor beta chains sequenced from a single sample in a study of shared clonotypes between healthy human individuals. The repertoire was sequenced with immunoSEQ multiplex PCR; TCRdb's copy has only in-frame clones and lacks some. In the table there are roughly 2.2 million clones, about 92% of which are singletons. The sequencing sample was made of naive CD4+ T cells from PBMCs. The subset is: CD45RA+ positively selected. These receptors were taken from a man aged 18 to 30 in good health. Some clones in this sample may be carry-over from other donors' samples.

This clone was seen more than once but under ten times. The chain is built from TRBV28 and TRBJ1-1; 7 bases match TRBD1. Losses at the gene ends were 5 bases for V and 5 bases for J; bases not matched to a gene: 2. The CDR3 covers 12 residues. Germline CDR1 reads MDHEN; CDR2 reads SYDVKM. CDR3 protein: CASSVGQTEAFF. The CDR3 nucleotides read TGTGCCAGCAGTGTGGGACAGACTGAAGCTTTCTTT.

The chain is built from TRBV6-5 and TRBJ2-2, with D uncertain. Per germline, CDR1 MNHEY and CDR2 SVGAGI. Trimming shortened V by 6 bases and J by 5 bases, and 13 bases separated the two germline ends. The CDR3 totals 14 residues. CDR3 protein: CASRSGPPTGELFF. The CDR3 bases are TGTGCCAGCAGATCCGGGCCACCGACCGGGGAGCTGTTTTTT.

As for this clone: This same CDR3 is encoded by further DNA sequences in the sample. Written as DNA, the CDR3 is TGTGCCAGCAGCTTGGGGGAGAACACTGAAGCTTTCTTT. Translated, it gives CASSLGENTEAFF. The rearrangement uses TRBV7-9 and TRBJ1-1, with D maybe TRBD1 (5 bases). V gave up 3 bases and J gave up 1 base, with 6 bases separating them. The CDR3 totals 13 residues. Germline loops: CDR1 SEHNR, CDR2 FQNEAQ (reference sequence).

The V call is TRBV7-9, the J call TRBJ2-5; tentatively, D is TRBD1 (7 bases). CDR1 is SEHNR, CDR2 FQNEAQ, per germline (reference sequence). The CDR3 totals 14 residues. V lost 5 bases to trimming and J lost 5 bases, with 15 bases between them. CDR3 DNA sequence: TGTGCCAGCAGCCGACCAGGGGGGCGGGAGACCCAGTACTTC. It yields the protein CASSRPGGRETQYF. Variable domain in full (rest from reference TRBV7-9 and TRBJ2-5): DTGVSQNPRHKITKRGQNVTFRCDPISEHNRLYWYRQTLGQGPEFLTYFQNEAQLEKSRLLSDRFSAERPKGSFSTLEIQRTEQGDSAMYLCASSRPGGRETQYFGPGTRLLVL.

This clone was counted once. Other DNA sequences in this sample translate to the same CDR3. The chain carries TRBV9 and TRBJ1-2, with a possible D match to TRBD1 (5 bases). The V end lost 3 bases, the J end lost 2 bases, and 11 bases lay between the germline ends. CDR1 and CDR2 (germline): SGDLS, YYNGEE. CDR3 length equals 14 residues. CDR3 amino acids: CASSATGTNYGYTF. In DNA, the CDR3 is TGTGCCAGCAGCGCAACCGGGACGAACTATGGCTACACCTTC.

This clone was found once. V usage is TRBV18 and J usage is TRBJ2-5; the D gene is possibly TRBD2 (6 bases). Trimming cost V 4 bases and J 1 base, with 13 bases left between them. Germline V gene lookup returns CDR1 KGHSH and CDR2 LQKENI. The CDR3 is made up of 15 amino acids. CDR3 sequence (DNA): TGTGCCAGCTCACGGTCTCTAGCGAGCCAAGAGACCCAGTACTTC. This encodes CASSRSLASQETQYF.

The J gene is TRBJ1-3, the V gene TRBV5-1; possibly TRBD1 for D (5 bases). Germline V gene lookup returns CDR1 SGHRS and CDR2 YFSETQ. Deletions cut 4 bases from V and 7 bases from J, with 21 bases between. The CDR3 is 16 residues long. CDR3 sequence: CASSRTPSEIMNTIYF. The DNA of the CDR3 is TGCGCCAGCAGCAGGACACCGAGCGAGATCATGAACACCATATATTTT.

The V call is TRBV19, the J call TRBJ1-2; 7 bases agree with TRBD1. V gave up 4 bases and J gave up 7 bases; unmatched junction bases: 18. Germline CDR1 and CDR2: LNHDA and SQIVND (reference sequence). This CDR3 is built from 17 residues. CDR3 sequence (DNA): TGTGCCAGTAGTACCGACAGGGATAAAAGGGGTCGGAGTGGCTACACCTTC. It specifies CASSTDRDKRGRSGYTF. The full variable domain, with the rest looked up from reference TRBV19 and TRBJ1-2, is DGGITQSPKYLFRKEGQNVTLSCEQNLNHDAMYWYRQDPGQGLRLIYYSQIVNDFQKGDIAEGYSVSREKKESFPLTVTSAQKNPTAFYLCASSTDRDKRGRSGYTFGSGTRLTVV.

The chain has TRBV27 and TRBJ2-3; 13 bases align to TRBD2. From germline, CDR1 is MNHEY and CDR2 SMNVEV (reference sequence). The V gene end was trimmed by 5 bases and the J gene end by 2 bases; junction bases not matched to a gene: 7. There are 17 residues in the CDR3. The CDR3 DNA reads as TGTGCCAGCAGTCAACCGGGACTAGCGGGGTACACAGATACGCAGTATTTT. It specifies CASSQPGLAGYTDTQYF.

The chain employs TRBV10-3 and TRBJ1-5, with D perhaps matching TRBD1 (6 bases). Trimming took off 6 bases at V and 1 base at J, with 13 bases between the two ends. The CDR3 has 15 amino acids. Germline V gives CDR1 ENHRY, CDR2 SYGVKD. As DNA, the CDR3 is TGTGCCATCAGCCGACTACAGGGAAGCAATCAGCCCCAGCATTTT. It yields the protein CAISRLQGSNQPQHF.

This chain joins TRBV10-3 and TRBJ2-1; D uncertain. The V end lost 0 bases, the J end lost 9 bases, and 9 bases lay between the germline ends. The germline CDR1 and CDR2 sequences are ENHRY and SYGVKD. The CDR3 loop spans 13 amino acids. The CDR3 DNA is TGTGCCATCAGTGAGTCTGCAGACATTGAGCAGTTCTTC. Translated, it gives CAISESADIEQFF.

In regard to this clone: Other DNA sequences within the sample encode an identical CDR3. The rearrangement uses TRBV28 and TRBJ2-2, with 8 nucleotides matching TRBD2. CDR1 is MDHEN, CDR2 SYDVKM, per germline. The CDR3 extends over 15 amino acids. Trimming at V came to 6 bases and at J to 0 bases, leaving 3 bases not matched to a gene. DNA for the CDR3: TGTGCCAGCAGCCCCGGGGGGGCGAACACCGGGGAGCTGTTTTTT. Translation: CASSPGGANTGELFF.

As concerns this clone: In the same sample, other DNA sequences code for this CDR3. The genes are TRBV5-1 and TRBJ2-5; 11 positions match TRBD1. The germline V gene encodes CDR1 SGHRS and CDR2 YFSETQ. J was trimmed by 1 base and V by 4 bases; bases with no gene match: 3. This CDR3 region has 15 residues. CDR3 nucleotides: TGCGCCAGCAGCCTGGGACAGGGGGTCCAAGAGACCCAGTACTTC. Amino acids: CASSLGQGVQETQYF. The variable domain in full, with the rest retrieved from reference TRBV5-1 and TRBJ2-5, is KAGVTQTPRYLIKTRGQQVTLSCSPISGHRSVSWYQQTPGQGLQFLFEYFSETQRNKGNFPGRFSGRQFSNSRSEMNVSTLELGDSALYLCASSLGQGVQETQYFGPGTRLLVL.

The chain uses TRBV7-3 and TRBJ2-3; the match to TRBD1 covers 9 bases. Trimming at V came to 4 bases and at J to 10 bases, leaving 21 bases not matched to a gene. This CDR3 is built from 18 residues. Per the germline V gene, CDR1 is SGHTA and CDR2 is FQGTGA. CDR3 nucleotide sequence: TGTGCCAGCAGCTCCCAGCCATCACAGGGGGCGGCGCGTAGGGCGCAGTATTTT. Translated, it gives CASSSQPSQGAARRAQYF.

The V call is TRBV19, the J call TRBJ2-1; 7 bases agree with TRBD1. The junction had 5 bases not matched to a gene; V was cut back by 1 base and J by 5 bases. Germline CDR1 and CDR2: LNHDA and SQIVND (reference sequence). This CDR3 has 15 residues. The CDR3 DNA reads TGTGCCAGTAGTATAGGGGGGACAGCGAACAATGAGCAGTTCTTC. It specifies CASSIGGTANNEQFF.

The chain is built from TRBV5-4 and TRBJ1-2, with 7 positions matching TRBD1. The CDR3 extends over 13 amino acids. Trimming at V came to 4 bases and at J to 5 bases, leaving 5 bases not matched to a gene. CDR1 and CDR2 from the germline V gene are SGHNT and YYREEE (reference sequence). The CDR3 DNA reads TGTGCCAGCAGCCGACAGGGCGATTATGGCTACACCTTC. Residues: CASSRQGDYGYTF.

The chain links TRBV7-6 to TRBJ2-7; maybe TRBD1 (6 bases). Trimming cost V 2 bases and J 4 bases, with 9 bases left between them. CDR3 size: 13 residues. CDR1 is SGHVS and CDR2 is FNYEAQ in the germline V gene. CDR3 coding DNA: TGTGCCAGCAGCTTAAACAGGGTATACGAGCAGTACTTC. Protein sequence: CASSLNRVYEQYF.

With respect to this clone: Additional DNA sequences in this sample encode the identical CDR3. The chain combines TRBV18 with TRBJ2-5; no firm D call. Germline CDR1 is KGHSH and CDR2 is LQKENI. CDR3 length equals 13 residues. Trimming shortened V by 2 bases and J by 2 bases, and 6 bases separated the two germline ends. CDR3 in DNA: TGTGCCAGCTCACCAGCCGGGCAAGAGACCCAGTACTTC. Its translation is CASSPAGQETQYF.

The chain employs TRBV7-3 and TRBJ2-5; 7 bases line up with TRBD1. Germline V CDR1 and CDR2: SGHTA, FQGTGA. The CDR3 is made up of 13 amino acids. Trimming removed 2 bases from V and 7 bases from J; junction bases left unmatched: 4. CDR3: CASSLEGAGTQYF. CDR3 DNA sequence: TGTGCCAGCAGCTTAGAGGGGGCGGGGACCCAGTACTTC.

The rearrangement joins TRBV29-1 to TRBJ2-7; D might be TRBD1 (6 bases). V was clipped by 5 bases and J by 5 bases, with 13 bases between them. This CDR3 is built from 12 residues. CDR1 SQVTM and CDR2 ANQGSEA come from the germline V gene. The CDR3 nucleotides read TGCAGCGTTACCACAGGGTCGGACGAGCAGTACTTC. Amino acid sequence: CSVTTGSDEQYF.

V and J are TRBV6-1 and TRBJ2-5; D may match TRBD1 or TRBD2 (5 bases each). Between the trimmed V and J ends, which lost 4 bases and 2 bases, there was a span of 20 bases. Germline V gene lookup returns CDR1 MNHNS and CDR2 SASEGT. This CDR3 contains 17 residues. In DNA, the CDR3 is TGTGCCAGCAGTGCTTTTGATGTCGGGGCGGCACAAGAGACCCAGTACTTC. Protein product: CASSAFDVGAAQETQYF.